This TCR beta chain was captured by sequencing in a study of T cell changes during pregnancy in multiple sclerosis (dated by TCRdb to between 2018 and 2020). Study-wide context: Changes in the T cell repertoire over the course of pregnancy were examined in this study in women with multiple sclerosis.

Receptor libraries were prepared by the immunoSEQ multiplex PCR assay. The table comes from immuneACCESS by way of TCRdb, which keeps in-frame sequences with V and J called. Part of the clones is missing from these tables; in studies checked, under half for an unresolved V gene and the rest for unknown reasons. The sample table contains about 38,000 clones; only one count was recorded for 90% of them. The leading ten clones occupy 0.45% to 0.7% of the sample. The CDR1 and CDR2 encoded by the germline V gene (reference sequence) are MNHEY and SMNVEV. Relative to germline, V is missing 5 bases and J is missing 6 bases, with 10 bases of the junction outside any gene match. The CDR3 contains 16 residues, cysteine and phenylalanine counted. Just CDR3 DNA is preserved here, 48 bases in frame from base 1. Concerning this clone itself: Its cognate antigen has yet to be identified. No clone much larger than this one lies a single base away; base qualities are absent.

The sequencing here drew on CD4+ T cells from peripheral blood mononuclear cells, taken in the second trimester of pregnancy. The V gene is TRBV27 and the J gene is TRBJ2-1, with 10 central nucleotides matching TRBD2. This TCR was sampled from a female donor with multiple sclerosis, enrolled in a pregnancy study. The CDR3 corresponds to CASSTLSSGSGNEQFF. The sequence in DNA is TGTGCCAGCAGTACACTCTCTAGCGGGAGTGGCAATGAGCAGTTCTTC.